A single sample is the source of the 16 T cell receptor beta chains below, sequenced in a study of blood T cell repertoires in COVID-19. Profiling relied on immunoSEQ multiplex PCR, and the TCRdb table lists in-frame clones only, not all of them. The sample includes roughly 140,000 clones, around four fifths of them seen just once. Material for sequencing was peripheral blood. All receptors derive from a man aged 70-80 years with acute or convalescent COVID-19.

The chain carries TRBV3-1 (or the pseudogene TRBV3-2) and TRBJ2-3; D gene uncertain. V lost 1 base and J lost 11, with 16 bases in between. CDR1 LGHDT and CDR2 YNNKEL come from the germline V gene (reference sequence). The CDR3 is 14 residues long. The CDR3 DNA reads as TGTGCCAGCAGCCAAGGGTATACTGACTTACTGCAGTATTTT. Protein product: CASSQGYTDLLQYF.

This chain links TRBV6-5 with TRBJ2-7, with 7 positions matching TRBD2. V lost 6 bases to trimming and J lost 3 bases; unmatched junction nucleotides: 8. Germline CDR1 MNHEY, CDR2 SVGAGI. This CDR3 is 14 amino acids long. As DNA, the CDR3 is TGTGCCAGCAGCGCCCGGGGAGGGGACTACGAGCAGTACTTC. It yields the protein CASSARGGDYEQYF.

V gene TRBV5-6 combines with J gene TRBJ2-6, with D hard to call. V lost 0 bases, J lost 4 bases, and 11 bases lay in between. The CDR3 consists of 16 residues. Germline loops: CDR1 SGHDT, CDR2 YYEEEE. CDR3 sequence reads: CASSLDSSSGANVLTF. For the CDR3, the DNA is TGTGCCAGCAGCTTGGACAGTTCTTCCGGGGCCAACGTCCTGACTTTC.

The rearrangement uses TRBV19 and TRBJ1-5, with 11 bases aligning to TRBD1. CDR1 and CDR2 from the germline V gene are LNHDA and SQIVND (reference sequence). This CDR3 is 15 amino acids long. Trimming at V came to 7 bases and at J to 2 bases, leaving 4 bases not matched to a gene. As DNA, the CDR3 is TGTGCCAGTAACGGACAGGGGGCAGGCAATCAGCCCCAGCATTTT. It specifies CASNGQGAGNQPQHF.

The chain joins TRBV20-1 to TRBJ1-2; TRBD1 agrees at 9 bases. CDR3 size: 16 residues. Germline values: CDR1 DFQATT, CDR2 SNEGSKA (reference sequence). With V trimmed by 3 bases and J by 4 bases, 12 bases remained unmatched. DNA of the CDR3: TGCAGTGCTAGTAGACAGGGGGGGGACTCCCTCTATGGCTACACCTTC. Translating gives CSASRQGGDSLYGYTF.

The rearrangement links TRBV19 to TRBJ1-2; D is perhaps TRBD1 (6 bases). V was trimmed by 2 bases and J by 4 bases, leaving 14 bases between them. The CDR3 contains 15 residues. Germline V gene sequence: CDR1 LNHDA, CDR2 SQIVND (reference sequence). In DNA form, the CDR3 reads TGTGCCAGTAGTATACAGGGGTCCAAACCCTATGGCTACACCTTC. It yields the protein CASSIQGSKPYGYTF.

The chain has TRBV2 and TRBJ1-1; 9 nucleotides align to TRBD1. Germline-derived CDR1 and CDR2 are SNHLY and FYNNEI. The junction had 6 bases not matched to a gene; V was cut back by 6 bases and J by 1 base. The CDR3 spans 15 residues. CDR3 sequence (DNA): TGTGCCAGCAGCGACCAGACAGGGGGGAACACTGAAGCTTTCTTT. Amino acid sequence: CASSDQTGGNTEAFF. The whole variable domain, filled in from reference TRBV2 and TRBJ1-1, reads EPEVTQTPSHQVTQMGQEVILRCVPISNHLYFYWYRQILGQKVEFLVSFYNNEISEKSEIFDDQFSVERPDGSNFTLKIRSTKLEDSAMYFCASSDQTGGNTEAFFGQGTRLTVV.

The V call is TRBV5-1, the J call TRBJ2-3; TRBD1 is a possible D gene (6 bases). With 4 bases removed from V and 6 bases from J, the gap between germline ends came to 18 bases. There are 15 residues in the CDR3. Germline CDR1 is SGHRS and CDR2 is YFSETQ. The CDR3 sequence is CASSLLGERGDTQYF. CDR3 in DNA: TGCGCCAGCAGCCTACTAGGGGAAAGGGGGGATACGCAGTATTTT.

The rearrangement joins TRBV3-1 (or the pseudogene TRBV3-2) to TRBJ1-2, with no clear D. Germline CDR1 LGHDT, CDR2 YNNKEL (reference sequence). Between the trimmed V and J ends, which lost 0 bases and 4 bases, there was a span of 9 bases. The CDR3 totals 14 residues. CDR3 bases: TGTGCCAGCAGCCAAGATTCGGTCCCCTATGGCTACACCTTC. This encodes CASSQDSVPYGYTF.

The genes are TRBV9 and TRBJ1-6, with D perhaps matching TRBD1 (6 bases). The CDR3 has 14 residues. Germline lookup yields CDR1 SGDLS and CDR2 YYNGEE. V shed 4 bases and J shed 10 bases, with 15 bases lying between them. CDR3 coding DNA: TGTGCCAGCAGCCCGCAGGGGATTAAGTCACCCCTCCACTTT. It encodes CASSPQGIKSPLHF.

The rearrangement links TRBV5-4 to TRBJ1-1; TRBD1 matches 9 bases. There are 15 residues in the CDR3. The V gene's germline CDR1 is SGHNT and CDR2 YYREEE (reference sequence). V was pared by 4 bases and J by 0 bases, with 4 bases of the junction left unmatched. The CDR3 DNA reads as TGTGCCAGCAGCCCTGGACAGGGGATGAACACTGAAGCTTTCTTT. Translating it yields CASSPGQGMNTEAFF. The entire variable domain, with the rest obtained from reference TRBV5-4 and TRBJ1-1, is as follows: ETGVTQSPTHLIKTRGQQVTLRCSSQSGHNTVSWYQQALGQGPQFIFQYYREEENGRGNFPPRFSGLQFPNYSSELNVNALELDDSALYLCASSPGQGMNTEAFFGQGTRLTVV.

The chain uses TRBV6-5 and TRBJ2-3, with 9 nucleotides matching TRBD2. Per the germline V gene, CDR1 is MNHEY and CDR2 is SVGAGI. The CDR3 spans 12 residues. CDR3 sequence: CGLREGTDTQYF. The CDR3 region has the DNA TGTGGCCTGCGGGAGGGTACAGATACGCAGTATTTT.

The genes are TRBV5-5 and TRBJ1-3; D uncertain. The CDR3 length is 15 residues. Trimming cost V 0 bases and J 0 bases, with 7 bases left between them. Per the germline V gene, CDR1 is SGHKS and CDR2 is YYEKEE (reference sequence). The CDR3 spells CASSLGFYSGNTIYF. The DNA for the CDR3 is TGTGCCAGCAGCTTGGGCTTCTACTCTGGAAACACCATATATTTT.

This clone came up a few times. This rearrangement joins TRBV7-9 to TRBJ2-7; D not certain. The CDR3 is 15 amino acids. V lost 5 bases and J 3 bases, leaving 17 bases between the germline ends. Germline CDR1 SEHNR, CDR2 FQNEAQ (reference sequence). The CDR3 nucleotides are TGTGCCAGCAGCCCTAAACCCAGGATCGGCTACGAGCAGTACTTC. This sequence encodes CASSPKPRIGYEQYF.

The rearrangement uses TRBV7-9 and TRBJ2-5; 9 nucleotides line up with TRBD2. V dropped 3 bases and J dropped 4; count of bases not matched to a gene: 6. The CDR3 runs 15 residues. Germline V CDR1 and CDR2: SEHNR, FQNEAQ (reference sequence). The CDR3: CASSFAAGGGETQYF. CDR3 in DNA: TGTGCCAGCAGCTTCGCAGCGGGGGGTGGAGAGACCCAGTACTTC.

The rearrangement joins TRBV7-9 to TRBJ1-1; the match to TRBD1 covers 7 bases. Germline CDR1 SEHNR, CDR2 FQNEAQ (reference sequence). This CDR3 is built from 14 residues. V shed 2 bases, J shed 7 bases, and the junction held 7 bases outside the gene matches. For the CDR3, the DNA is TGTGCCAGCAGCTTACCCCTACGACAGGGTGAAGCTTTCTTT. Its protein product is CASSLPLRQGEAFF.